This T cell receptor beta chain was sequenced for a study of T cells in Graves' hyperthyroidism and ophthalmopathy. This clonotype was recorded many times. RNA transcripts were the template for amplifying TCR beta CDR3 regions. An initial round of RT-PCR targeting the TCR CDR3 relied on the HTBI primer set. Via MiXCR, TCRdb re-called the multiplex PCR reads, giving one row per CDR3 protein. The sample holds about 530,000 distinct CDR3 sequences, 17% seen once. CDR1 is DFQATT, CDR2 SNEGSKA, per germline (reference sequence). V was shortened by 3 bases and J by 4 bases, with 10 bases between the two germline ends. CDR3 length: 12 residues.

What was sequenced was blood. The chain combines TRBV20-1 with TRBJ2-7; D may be TRBD1 (6 bases). The receptor was isolated from a woman younger than 30 with Graves' ophthalmopathy. The CDR3 DNA follows: TGCAGTGCTAGTCGACAGGAATACGAGCAGTACTTC. As protein: CSASRQEYEQYF.